These T cell receptor beta chains were read from a single sample in a study of cytomegalovirus exposure and HLA in healthy donors. Produced via immunoSEQ multiplex PCR; TCRdb's table is partial and in-frame only. This table holds over 100,000 clones, roughly a tenth found once. Sequenced input: PBMCs. The receptors shown here come from a man in his forties or fifties in good health and CMV-seropositive. CDR3s include the opening cysteine and the closing phenylalanine or tryptophan. D genes are given only for firm matches. Not every row has a clone size; where given, it reads once, few, many or a size class.

TRBJ2-2 | 16 | few | TRBV9 | TRBD2 | TGTGCCAGCAGCGTCCTAGCGGAATTAAACACCGGGGAGCTGTTTTTT | CASSVLAELNTGELFF
TRBJ2-5 | 14 | few | TRBV6-1 | TRBD2 | TGTGCCAGCAGTCGGACTAGCGAGAAAGAGACCCAGTACTTC | CASSRTSEKETQYF
TRBJ2-2 | 15 | . | TRBV6-1 | . | TGTGCCAGCAGTGAACCCGGGACTGACGACGGGGAGCTGTTTTTT | CASSEPGTDDGELFF
TRBJ2-5 | 18 | . | TRBV28 | TRBD2 | TGTGCCAGCAGACGGACGGGACTAGCGGCCTCACACCAAGAGACCCAGTACTTC | CASRRTGLAASHQETQYF
TRBJ2-1 | 16 | few | TRBV7-2 | TRBD2 | TGTGCCAGCAGCCCCTCCGCGGGAGGGCCCTACAATGAGCAGTTCTTC | CASSPSAGGPYNEQFF
TRBJ2-5 | 15 | few | TRBV4-2 | . | TGTGCCAGCAGCCAAGTTCTAGGCAGGGAAGAGACCCAGTACTTC | CASSQVLGREETQYF
TRBJ1-1 | 17 | few | TRBV18 | . | TGTGCCAGCTCACCGTCCCAGGTTGGGTTTACTAACACTGAAGCTTTCTTT | CASSPSQVGFTNTEAFF
TRBJ1-5 | 16 | . | TRBV4-2 | . | TGTGCCAGCAGCCGGGGTTATGACAGGAGCAATCAGCCCCAGCATTTT | CASSRGYDRSNQPQHF
TRBJ1-2 | 13 | . | TRBV6-5 | TRBD1 | TGTGCCAGCAGGCGGACAGGGGGCGGTGGCTACACCTTC | CASRRTGGGGYTF
TRBJ2-1 | 15 | . | TRBV15 | TRBD1 | TGTGCCACCAGCTCGCGGACAGGGCGGATCAATGAGCAGTTCTTC | CATSSRTGRINEQFF
TRBJ2-1 | 17 | . | TRBV19 | . | TGTGCCAGTAGTATAGGAGGGCTATCTTACACCGACAATGAGCAGTTCTTC | CASSIGGLSYTDNEQFF
TRBJ1-2 | 14 | few | TRBV6-4 | TRBD1 | TGTGCCAGCAGTAGAGGACAGGGGGACTATGGCTACACCTTC | CASSRGQGDYGYTF
TRBJ2-7 | 14 | few | TRBV7-6 | TRBD2 | TGTGCCAGCAGCCTAGGGACTAGCGTCACCGAGCAGTACTTC | CASSLGTSVTEQYF
TRBJ1-4 | 15 | few | TRBV6-5 | . | TGTGCCAGCAGTTATACAGGGCCTGGTTTTGAAAAACTGTTTTTT | CASSYTGPGFEKLFF
TRBJ1-4 | 14 | few | TRBV5-1 | . | TGCGCCAGCAGGTCCGGGGGTTTGCGTGAAAAACTGTTTTTT | CASRSGGLREKLFF
TRBJ2-1 | 18 | . | TRBV29-1 | . | TGCAGCGTTGAAGCTCCAGTAGGGGGTGGTATTTCCTACAATGAGCAGTTCTTC | CSVEAPVGGGISYNEQFF
TRBJ2-2 | 13 | few | TRBV2 | . | TGTGCCAGCAAAACACAGAACACCGGGGAGCTGTTTTTT | CASKTQNTGELFF